Below, one T cell receptor beta chain is given with its context. The record originates from a study of blood T cell repertoires in COVID-19. Study-level information: Sites in the United States, Italy and Spain provided acute and convalescent COVID-19 samples. Sources were T cells, B-cell-depleted T cells, or PBMCs; the material itself was cDNA or gDNA.

Some clones are missing from TCRdb's copy, which holds only in-frame ones; the method was immunoSEQ multiplex PCR. This table has some 670,000 clones, over 80% appearing once. What was sequenced was peripheral blood. The source of this sequence is a young woman with acute or convalescent COVID-19.

The CDR3 is CASSPTQDRDRGYTF. CDR3 sequence (DNA): TGTGCCAGCAGCCCAACCCAAGACAGGGACAGGGGCTACACCTTC. The chain carries TRBV7-9 and TRBJ1-2; 8 nucleotides match TRBD1. The CDR3 extends over 15 amino acids. Trimming removed 5 bases from V and 8 bases from J; junction bases left unmatched: 13. Germline CDR1 and CDR2: SEHNR and FQNEAQ (reference sequence).